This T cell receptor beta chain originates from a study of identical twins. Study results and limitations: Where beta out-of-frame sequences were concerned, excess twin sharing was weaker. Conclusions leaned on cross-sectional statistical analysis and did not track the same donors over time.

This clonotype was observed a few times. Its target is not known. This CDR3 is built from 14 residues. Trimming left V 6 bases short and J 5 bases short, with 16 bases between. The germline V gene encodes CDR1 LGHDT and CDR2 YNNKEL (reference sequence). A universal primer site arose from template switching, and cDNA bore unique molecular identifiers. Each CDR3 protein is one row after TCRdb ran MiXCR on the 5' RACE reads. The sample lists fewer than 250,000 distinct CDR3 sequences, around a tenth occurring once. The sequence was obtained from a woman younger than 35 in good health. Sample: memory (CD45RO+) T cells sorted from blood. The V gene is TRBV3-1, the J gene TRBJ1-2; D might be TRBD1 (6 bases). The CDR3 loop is CASSFRDIRYGYTF. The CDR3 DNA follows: TGTGCCAGCAGTTTCCGGGACATCAGATATGGCTACACCTTC. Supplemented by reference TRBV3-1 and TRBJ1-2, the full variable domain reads DTAVSQTPKYLVTQMGNDKSIKCEQNLGHDTMYWYKQDSKKFLKIMFSYNNKELIINETVPNRFSPKSPDKAHLNLHINSLELGDSAVYFCASSFRDIRYGYTFGSGTRLTVV.